A selection of T cell receptor beta chains follows, all from one sample in a study of CD8 T cells in ankylosing spondylitis. Each CDR3 protein is one row after TCRdb ran MiXCR on the 5' RACE reads. Of about 140,000 distinct CDR3 sequences detected, roughly 30% appear once; the ten largest clones hold approximately 6%. Sequences were obtained from synovial fluid, either unsorted or a sorted T cell fraction (not recorded which). Every receptor here comes from a male donor with ankylosing spondylitis. The CDR3 runs from the conserved cysteine through the conserved F or W. The D gene is left open where the match is weak. The size field is filled for only some rows; it gives once, few, many or a size class.

J gene: TRBJ1-2; V gene: TRBV20-1; D gene: TRBD1; clone size: -; CDR3 DNA: TGCAGTGCGCCTCGGGACAGGGTATCTAACTATGGCTACACCTTC; CDR3 protein: CSAPRDRVSNYGYTF
J gene: TRBJ1-5; V gene: TRBV3-1; D gene: -; clone size: -; CDR3 DNA: TGTGCCAGCAGCTACCGGACAGACAATCAGCCCCAGCATTTT; CDR3 protein: CASSYRTDNQPQHF
J gene: TRBJ2-2; V gene: TRBV10-3; D gene: -; clone size: few; CDR3 DNA: TGTGCCATCAGTGAGCCAATTCGGGGCCCGAACACCGGGGAGCTGTTTTTT; CDR3 protein: CAISEPIRGPNTGELFF
J gene: TRBJ2-3; V gene: TRBV30; D gene: -; clone size: few; CDR3 DNA: TGTGCCTGGAAGTCTTCAGATACGCAGTATTTT; CDR3 protein: CAWKSSDTQYF
J gene: TRBJ2-1; V gene: TRBV20-1; D gene: TRBD2; clone size: -; CDR3 DNA: TGCAGTGCTAGATTTAGCGGGAGGGCCCTCGATGAGCAGTTCTTC; CDR3 protein: CSARFSGRALDEQFF
J gene: TRBJ2-3; V gene: TRBV20-1; D gene: -; clone size: -; CDR3 DNA: TGCAGTGCCCCGGGACCCGGCACAGATACGCAGTATTTT; CDR3 protein: CSAPGPGTDTQYF
J gene: TRBJ2-5; V gene: TRBV7-8; D gene: -; clone size: few; CDR3 DNA: TGTGCCAGCAGGAGCTCGACAGGCGAGGTTATTACCCAGTACTTC; CDR3 protein: CASRSSTGEVITQYF
J gene: TRBJ1-2; V gene: TRBV4-1; D gene: TRBD1; clone size: once; CDR3 DNA: TGCGCCAGCAGCCACCCCGACAGGGAGGCGTTTGGCTACACCTTC; CDR3 protein: CASSHPDREAFGYTF
J gene: TRBJ2-1; V gene: TRBV20-1; D gene: TRBD2; clone size: many; CDR3 DNA: TGCAGTGCCAAATCCCTAGCGGGGGAGAAGAGGGAGTTCTTC; CDR3 protein: CSAKSLAGEKREFF
J gene: TRBJ2-1; V gene: TRBV9; D gene: -; clone size: -; CDR3 DNA: TGTGCCAGCAGCGTGGAGCAGGGGAATGAGCAGTTCTTC; CDR3 protein: CASSVEQGNEQFF
J gene: TRBJ1-3; V gene: TRBV3-1; D gene: -; clone size: few; CDR3 DNA: TGTGCCAGCAGCCTTAGACGCAACTCTGGAAACACCATATATTTT; CDR3 protein: CASSLRRNSGNTIYF
J gene: TRBJ2-1; V gene: TRBV5-1; D gene: TRBD1; clone size: -; CDR3 DNA: TGCGCCAGCAGCTTGGGGGACAGCTACAATGAGCAGTTCTTC; CDR3 protein: CASSLGDSYNEQFF
J gene: TRBJ2-5; V gene: TRBV6-2/TRBV6-3; D gene: TRBD2; clone size: -; CDR3 DNA: TGTGCCAGCAACGACGGACTAGTCCACGAGACCCAGTACTTC; CDR3 protein: CASNDGLVHETQYF
J gene: TRBJ1-3; V gene: TRBV30; D gene: -; clone size: many; CDR3 DNA: TGTGCCTGGAGGCCGAAGGGAGGAAACACCATATATTTT; CDR3 protein: CAWRPKGGNTIYF
J gene: TRBJ2-5; V gene: TRBV7-2; D gene: -; clone size: many; CDR3 DNA: TGTGCCAGCAGTACAACTTGGGCCCGGACGGAGACCCAGTACTTC; CDR3 protein: CASSTTWARTETQYF
J gene: TRBJ2-1; V gene: TRBV6-2/TRBV6-3; D gene: TRBD2; clone size: many; CDR3 DNA: TGTGCCAGCACCCCAGGAGGGAGGGGCGGGAATGAGCAGTTCTTC; CDR3 protein: CASTPGGRGGNEQFF
J gene: TRBJ1-2; V gene: TRBV20-1; D gene: -; clone size: few; CDR3 DNA: TGCAGTGCTAGAGATCGGACGGTTGTAAGTCGGGGCTACACCTTC; CDR3 protein: CSARDRTVVSRGYTF
J gene: TRBJ2-5; V gene: TRBV30; D gene: TRBD1; clone size: -; CDR3 DNA: TGTGCCTGGGGCACAGGGGCTCCACAAGAGACCCAGTACTTC; CDR3 protein: CAWGTGAPQETQYF
J gene: TRBJ1-2; V gene: TRBV9; D gene: TRBD1; clone size: few; CDR3 DNA: TGTGCCAGCAGCGTAGGACAGGGGGGAATGGGGTATGGCTACACCTTC; CDR3 protein: CASSVGQGGMGYGYTF
J gene: TRBJ2-2; V gene: TRBV20-1; D gene: TRBD2; clone size: few; CDR3 DNA: TGCAGTGCGCAGGGACTAGTCACCGGGGAGCTGTTTTTT; CDR3 protein: CSAQGLVTGELFF
J gene: TRBJ1-4; V gene: TRBV12-3/TRBV12-4; D gene: -; clone size: -; CDR3 DNA: TGTGCCAGCAGTTTAGCGCGGCAGGCCGGAAAACTGTTTTTT; CDR3 protein: CASSLARQAGKLFF
J gene: TRBJ1-1; V gene: TRBV2; D gene: -; clone size: -; CDR3 DNA: TGTGCCAGCGCCTCCATGGGGGTAGGGACCACTGAAGCTTTCTTT; CDR3 protein: CASASMGVGTTEAFF
J gene: TRBJ1-2; V gene: TRBV4-3; D gene: -; clone size: many; CDR3 DNA: TGCGCCAGCAGCCAAGATCAAGGAAGGGGGGAACGGGATGGCTACACCTTC; CDR3 protein: CASSQDQGRGERDGYTF